This T cell receptor beta chain was identified during a study of post-analysis software for immune sequencing data (dated by TCRdb to between 2015 and 2016). About the full investigation: The recorded disease courses included relapsing-remitting, secondary progressive and progressive-relapsing multiple sclerosis, and some patients had no subtype annotation. The patient repertoires were set against approximately 10 previously published healthy control repertoires from donors whose ages ranged from roughly 6 to 27 years. A subset of samples was prepared in parallel using single-end sample barcoding, then pooled and co-amplified after Illumina adapter ligation.

Of note for this clonotype: The target of this receptor is not known. No base quality values were provided; no much bigger clone lies one nucleotide off.

To demonstrate the VDJtools post-analysis software, the study profiled TCR beta repertoires from the peripheral blood of around 13 young patients with multiple sclerosis. The patients with multiple sclerosis were children and adolescents between about 6 and 17 years of age. Study-level results and caveats: The control group was slightly older than the multiple sclerosis patient group. Strong co-clustering of samples prepared in the same batch was shown by direct clustering with F measure, prompting a batch-effect correction. Normalized Chao1 diversity was significantly lower in multiple sclerosis patients than controls, suggesting substantial peripheral T-cell clonal expansion.

The library was generated by PCR. The instrument given in TCRdb is Illumina HiSeq 2500. Unique molecular identifiers were incorporated into TCR beta cDNA libraries to reduce PCR and sequencing biases. Per 1 to 10 million input T cells, roughly 0.5 million cDNA molecules were obtained, such that each molecule approximated one T cell. Patient libraries were prepared and sequenced with the same protocol used for the earlier healthy control dataset. Samples belonging to the same batch were prepared together, multiplexed and sequenced on a shared HiSeq lane. The authors processed their data as follows. MIGEC was used to process the raw barcoded reads, and molecular identifier groups with only a single read were discarded before consensus assembly and CDR3 extraction. Clonotype tables were post-analysed with VDJtools, normalizing diversity by down-sampling all datasets to the smallest sample size. To correct batch-related cross-sample contamination, repertoire overlap clustering matched CDR3 amino acid sequences but not nucleotide sequences. TCRdb reanalyzed the raw reads on its own, using fastp at Q25 for trimming and MiXCR for clone calling, and kept in-frame beta chains. Each CDR3 protein appears once, grouped with its most common genes and DNA. TCRdb's processing, not the study's, gives the V and J calls here. Across this sample there are hundreds of thousands of distinct CDR3 sequences, with roughly 50% seen only once. The ten top clones hold 4% to 5.5% of the sample.

The source is a girl aged 5-17 years with multiple sclerosis. Sequencing was performed on blood.

The CDR3: CASSSDRDITDTQYF. The nucleotide sequence is given as TGTGCCAGCAGCTCGGACAGGGACATAACAGATACGCAGTATTTT. The receptor chain draws on TRBV7-3 and TRBJ2-3; the central 8 bases match TRBD1. The CDR3 sequence holds 15 residues, the cysteine and phenylalanine included. The read is trimmed to its CDR3 DNA, 45 bases read in frame from base 1. In the germline V gene, CDR1 corresponds to SGHTA and CDR2 to FQGTGA. Germline trimming: 4 bases from V, 3 bases from J; junction bases outside gene matches: 6.